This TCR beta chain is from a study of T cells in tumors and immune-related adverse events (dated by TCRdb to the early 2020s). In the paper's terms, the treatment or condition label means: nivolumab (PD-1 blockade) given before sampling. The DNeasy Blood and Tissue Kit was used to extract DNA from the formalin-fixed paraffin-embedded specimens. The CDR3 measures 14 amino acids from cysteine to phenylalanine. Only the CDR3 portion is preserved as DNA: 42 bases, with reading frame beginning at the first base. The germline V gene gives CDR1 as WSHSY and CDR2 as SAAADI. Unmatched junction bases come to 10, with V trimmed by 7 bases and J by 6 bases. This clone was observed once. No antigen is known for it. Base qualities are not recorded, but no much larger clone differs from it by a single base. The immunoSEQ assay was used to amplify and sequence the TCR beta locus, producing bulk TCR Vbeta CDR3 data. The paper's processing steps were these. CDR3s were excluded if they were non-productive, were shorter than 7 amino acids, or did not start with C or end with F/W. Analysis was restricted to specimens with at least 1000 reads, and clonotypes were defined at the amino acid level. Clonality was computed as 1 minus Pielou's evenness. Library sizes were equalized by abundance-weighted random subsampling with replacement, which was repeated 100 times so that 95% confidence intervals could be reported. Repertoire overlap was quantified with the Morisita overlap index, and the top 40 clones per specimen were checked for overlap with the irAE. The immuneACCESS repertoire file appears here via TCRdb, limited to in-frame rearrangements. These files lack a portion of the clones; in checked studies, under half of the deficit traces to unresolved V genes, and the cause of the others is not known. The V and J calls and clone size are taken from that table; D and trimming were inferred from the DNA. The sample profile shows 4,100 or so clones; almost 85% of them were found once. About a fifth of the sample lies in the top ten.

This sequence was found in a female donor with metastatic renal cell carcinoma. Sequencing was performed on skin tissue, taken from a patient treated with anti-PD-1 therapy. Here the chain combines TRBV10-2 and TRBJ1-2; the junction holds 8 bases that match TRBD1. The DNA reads TGCGCCAGCACCCAGGACAGGGTGGGAAATGGCTACACCTTC. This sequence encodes CASTQDRVGNGYTF.